This T cell receptor beta chain was sequenced in a study of blood T cell repertoires in COVID-19. About the study: Donors in the United States, Italy and Spain gave samples during acute or convalescent COVID-19. The cDNA or gDNA used as material had been derived from T cells, B-cell-depleted T cells, or PBMCs.

The authors' processing: Scientists estimated how many nucleated cells there were by amplifying reference gene primers. Clones were read by immunoSEQ multiplex PCR, and TCRdb kept only the in-frame ones, dropping some. The D gene and trimming were derived from the DNA, and the V and J assignments and clone size from that table. Among roughly 330,000 clones listed, more than 70% were seen once. CDR1 and CDR2 from the germline V gene are SGHTA and FQGNSA. Trimming left V 5 bases short and J 0 bases short, with 11 bases between. This CDR3 has 15 amino acids. Sequencing was done on a sample of peripheral blood. The receptor's source is a woman aged 45-60 years with acute or convalescent COVID-19. The V call is TRBV7-2, the J call TRBJ2-1; no firm D call. The CDR3 region is CASSVDLSSYNEQFF. Here the CDR3 DNA reads TGTGCCAGCAGCGTAGACTTAAGCTCCTACAATGAGCAGTTCTTC.